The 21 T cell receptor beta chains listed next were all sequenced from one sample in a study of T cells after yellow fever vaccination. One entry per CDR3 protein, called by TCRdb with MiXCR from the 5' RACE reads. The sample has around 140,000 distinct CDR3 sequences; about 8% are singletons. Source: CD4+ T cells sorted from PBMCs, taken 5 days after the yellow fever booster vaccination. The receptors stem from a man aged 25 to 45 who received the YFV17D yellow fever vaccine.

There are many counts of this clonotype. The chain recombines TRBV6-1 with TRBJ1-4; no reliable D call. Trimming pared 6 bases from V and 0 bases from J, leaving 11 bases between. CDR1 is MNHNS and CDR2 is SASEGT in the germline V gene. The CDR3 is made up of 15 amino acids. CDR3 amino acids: CASSRDPATNEKLFF. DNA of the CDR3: TGTGCCAGCAGCAGAGACCCGGCAACTAATGAAAAACTGTTTTTT.

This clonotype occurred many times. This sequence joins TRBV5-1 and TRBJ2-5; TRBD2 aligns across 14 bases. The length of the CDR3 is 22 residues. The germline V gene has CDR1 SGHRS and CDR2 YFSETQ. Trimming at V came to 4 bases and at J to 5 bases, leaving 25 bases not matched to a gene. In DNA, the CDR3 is TGCGCCAGCAGCAAAGCATCACTCTCCGGGACTAGCGGGAGCAGAGTGGGGGAGACCCAGTACTTC. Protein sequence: CASSKASLSGTSGSRVGETQYF. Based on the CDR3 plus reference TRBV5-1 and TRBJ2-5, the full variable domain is KAGVTQTPRYLIKTRGQQVTLSCSPISGHRSVSWYQQTPGQGLQFLFEYFSETQRNKGNFPGRFSGRQFSNSRSEMNVSTLELGDSALYLCASSKASLSGTSGSRVGETQYFGPGTRLLVL.

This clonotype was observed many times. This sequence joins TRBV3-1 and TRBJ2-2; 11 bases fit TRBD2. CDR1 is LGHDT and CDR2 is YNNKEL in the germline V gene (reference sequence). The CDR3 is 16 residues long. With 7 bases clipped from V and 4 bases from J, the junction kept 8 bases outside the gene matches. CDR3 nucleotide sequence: TGTGCCAGCAAAGCTATCGGGACTAGCGGCACCGGGGAGCTGTTTTTT. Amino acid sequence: CASKAIGTSGTGELFF.

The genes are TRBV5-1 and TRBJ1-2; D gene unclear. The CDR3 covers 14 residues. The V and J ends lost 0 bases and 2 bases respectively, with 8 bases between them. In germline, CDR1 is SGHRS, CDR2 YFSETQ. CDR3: CASSLVARNYGYTF. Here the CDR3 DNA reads TGCGCCAGCAGCTTGGTGGCCAGGAACTATGGCTACACCTTC.

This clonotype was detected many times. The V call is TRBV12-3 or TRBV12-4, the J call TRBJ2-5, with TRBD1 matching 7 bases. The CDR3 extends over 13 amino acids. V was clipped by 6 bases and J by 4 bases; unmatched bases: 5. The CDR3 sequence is CASRMTGRETQYF. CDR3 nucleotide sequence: TGTGCCAGCAGAATGACAGGGAGAGAGACCCAGTACTTC.

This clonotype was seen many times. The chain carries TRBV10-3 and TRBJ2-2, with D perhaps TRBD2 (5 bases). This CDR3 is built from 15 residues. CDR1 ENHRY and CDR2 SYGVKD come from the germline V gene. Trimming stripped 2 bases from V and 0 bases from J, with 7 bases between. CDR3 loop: CAISEAGTNTGELFF. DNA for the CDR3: TGTGCCATCAGTGAGGCGGGCACGAACACCGGGGAGCTGTTTTTT.

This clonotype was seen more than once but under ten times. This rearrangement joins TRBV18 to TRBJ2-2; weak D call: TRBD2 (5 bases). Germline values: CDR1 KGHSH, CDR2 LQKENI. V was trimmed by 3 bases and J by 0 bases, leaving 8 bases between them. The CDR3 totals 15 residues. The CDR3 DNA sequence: TGTGCCAGCTCACCGAGGGAAGCGAACACCGGGGAGCTGTTTTTT. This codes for CASSPREANTGELFF.

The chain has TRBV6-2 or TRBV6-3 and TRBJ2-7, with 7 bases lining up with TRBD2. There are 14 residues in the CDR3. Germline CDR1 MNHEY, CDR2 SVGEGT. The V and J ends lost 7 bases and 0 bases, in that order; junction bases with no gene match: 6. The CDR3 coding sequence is TGTGCCAGCATCCGCGGGGGAAGCTCCTACGAGCAGTACTTC. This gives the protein CASIRGGSSYEQYF.

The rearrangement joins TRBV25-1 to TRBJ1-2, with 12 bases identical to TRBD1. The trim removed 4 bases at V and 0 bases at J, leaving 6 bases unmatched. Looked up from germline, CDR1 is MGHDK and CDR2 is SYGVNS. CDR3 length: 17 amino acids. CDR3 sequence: CASSGRDRGPSNYGYTF. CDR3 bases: TGTGCCAGCAGTGGCCGGGACAGGGGGCCGTCTAACTATGGCTACACCTTC.

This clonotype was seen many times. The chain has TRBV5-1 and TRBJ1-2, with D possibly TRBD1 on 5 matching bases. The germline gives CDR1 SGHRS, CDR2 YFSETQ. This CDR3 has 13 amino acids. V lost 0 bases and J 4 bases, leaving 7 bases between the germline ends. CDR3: CASSLDRSYGYTF. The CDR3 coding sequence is TGCGCCAGCAGCTTGGACAGGTCCTATGGCTACACCTTC.

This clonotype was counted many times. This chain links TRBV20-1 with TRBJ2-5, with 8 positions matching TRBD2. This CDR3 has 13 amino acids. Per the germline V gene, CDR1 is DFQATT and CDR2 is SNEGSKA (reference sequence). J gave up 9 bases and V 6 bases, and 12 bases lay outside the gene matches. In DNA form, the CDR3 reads TGCAGTGCGCCAGCGGGAGCTCCCGGGGCCCAGTACTTC. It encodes CSAPAGAPGAQYF.

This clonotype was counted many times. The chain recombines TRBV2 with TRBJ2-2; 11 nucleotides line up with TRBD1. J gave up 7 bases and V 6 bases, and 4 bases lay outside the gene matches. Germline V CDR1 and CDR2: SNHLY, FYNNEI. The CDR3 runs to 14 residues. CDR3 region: CASRDRGHDGELFF. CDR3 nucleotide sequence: TGTGCCAGCAGGGACAGGGGGCATGACGGGGAGCTGTTTTTT.

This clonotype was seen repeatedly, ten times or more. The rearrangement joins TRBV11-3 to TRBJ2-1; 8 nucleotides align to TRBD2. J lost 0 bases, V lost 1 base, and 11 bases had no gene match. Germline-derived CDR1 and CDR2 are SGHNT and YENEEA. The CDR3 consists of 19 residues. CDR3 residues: CASSLGARSGASSYNEQFF. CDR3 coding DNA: TGTGCCAGCAGCTTAGGGGCCCGTAGCGGGGCTAGCTCCTACAATGAGCAGTTCTTC.

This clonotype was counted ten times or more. CDR3 amino acids: CATSRDGIRRDTQYF. For the CDR3, the DNA is TGTGCCACCAGCAGAGACGGGATCCGCCGGGATACGCAGTATTTT. V gene TRBV15 combines with J gene TRBJ2-3; D might be TRBD2 (5 bases). Germline CDR1 reads LNHNV; CDR2 reads YYDKDF (reference sequence). Trimming left V 0 bases short and J 6 bases short, with 13 bases between. The CDR3 extends over 15 amino acids.

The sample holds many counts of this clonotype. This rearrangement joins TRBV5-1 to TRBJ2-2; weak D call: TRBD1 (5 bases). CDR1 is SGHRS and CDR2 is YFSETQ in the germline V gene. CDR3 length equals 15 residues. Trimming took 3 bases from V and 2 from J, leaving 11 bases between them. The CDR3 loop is CASSWEGVNTGELFF. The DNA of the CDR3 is TGCGCCAGCAGCTGGGAAGGGGTTAACACCGGGGAGCTGTTTTTT.

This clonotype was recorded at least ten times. The CDR3 DNA reads TGTGCCAGCAGCTTTAGCGGGAGGCCGGAGAATACGCAGTATTTT. Encoded protein: CASSFSGRPENTQYF. The chain links TRBV7-2 to TRBJ2-3, with TRBD2 matching over 10 bases. CDR1 is SGHTA and CDR2 is FQGNSA in the germline V gene. This CDR3 is 15 amino acids long. The junction had 7 bases not matched to a gene; V was cut back by 3 bases and J by 7 bases.

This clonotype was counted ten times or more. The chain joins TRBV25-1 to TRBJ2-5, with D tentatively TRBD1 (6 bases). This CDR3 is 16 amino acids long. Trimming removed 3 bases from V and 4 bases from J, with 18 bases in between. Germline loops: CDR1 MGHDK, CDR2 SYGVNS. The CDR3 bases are TGTGCCAGCAGTGATGGGGGCAGGGGTTCGTTAGAGACCCAGTACTTC. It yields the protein CASSDGGRGSLETQYF.

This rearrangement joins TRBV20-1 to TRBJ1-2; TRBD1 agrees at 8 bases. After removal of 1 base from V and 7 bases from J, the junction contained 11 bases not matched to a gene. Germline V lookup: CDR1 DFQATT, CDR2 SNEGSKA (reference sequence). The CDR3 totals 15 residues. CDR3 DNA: TGCAGTGCTAGAGTAGGTGACAGGGGTAATGCTGGCTACACCTTC. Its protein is CSARVGDRGNAGYTF.

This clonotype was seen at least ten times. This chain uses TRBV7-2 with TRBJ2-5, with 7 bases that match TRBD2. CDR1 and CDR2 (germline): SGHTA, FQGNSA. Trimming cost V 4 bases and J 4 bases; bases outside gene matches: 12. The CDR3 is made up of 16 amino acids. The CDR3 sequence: CASSYQPGGSGETQYF. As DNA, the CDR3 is TGTGCCAGCAGCTATCAACCGGGCGGGAGCGGAGAGACCCAGTACTTC.

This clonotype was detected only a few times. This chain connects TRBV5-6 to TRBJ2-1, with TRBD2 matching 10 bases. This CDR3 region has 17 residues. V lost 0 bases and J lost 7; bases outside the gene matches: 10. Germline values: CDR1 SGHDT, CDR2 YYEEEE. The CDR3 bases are TGTGCCAGCAGCTTGGGGGCTAGCGGGAGTAAGGTAAATGAGCAGTTCTTC. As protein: CASSLGASGSKVNEQFF.

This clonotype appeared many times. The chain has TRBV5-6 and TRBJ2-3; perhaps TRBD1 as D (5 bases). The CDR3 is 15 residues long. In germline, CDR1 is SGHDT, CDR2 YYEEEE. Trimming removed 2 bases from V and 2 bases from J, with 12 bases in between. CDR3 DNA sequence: TGTGCCAGCAGCTTCTGGGGCCAGATCACAGATACGCAGTATTTT. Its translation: CASSFWGQITDTQYF.